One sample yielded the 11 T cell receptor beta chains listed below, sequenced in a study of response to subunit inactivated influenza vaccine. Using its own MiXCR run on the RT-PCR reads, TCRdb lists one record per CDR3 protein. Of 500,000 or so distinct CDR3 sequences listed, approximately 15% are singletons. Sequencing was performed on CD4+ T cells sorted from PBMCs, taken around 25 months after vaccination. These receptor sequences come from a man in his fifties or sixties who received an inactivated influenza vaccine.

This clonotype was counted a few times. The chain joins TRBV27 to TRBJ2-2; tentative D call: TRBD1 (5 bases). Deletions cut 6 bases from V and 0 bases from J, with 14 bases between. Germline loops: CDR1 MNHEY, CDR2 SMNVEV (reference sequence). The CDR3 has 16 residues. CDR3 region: CASRVRDSPNTGELFF. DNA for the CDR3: TGTGCCAGCAGGGTGCGCGACAGCCCGAACACCGGGGAGCTGTTTTTT.

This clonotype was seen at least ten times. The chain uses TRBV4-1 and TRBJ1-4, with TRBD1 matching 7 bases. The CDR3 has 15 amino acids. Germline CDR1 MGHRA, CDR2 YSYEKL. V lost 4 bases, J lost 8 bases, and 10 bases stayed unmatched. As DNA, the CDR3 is TGCGCCAGCAGCCTTAGGGGGCAGGTCAGAGAAAAACTGTTTTTT. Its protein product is CASSLRGQVREKLFF.

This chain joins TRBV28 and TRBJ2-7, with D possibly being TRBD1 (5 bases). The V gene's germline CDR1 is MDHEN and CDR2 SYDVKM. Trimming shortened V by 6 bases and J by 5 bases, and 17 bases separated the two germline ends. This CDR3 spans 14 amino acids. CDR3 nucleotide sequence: TGTGCCAGCAGCCAACCAACAGGTTCCCACGAGCAGTACTTC. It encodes CASSQPTGSHEQYF.

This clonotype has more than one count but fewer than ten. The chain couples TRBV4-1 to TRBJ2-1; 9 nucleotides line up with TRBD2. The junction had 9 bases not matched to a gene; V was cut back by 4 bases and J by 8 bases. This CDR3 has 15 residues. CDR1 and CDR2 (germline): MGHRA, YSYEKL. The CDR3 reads CASSLTGLAVDEQFF. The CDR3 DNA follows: TGCGCCAGCAGCCTGACGGGACTAGCCGTGGATGAGCAGTTCTTC.

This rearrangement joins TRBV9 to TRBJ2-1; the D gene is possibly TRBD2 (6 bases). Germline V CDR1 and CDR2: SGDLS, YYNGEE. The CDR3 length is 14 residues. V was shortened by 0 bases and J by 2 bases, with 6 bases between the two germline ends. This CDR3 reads CASSVAGAYNEQFF. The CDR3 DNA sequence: TGTGCCAGCAGCGTAGCGGGGGCCTACAATGAGCAGTTCTTC.

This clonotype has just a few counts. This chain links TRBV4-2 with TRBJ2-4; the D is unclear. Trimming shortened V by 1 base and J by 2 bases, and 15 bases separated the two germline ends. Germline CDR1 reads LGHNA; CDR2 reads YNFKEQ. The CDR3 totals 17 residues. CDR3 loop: CASSQVITRRTKNIQYF. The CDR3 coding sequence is TGTGCCAGCAGCCAAGTTATTACCAGGCGAACCAAAAACATTCAGTACTTC.

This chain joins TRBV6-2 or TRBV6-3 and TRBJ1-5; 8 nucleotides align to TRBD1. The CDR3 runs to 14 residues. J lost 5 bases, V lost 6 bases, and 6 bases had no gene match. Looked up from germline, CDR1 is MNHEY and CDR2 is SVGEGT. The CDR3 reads CASRTGGLYQPQHF. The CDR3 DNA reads TGTGCCAGCAGAACAGGGGGGTTGTATCAGCCCCAGCATTTT.

CDR3 coding DNA: TGTGCCACCCGGGGGGGGGACAATGAGCAGTTCTTC. Its protein is CATRGGDNEQFF. V is TRBV12-3 or TRBV12-4 and J is TRBJ2-1; 8 nucleotides align to TRBD2. Losses at the gene ends were 10 bases for V and 5 bases for J; bases not matched to a gene: 4. The CDR3 totals 12 residues.

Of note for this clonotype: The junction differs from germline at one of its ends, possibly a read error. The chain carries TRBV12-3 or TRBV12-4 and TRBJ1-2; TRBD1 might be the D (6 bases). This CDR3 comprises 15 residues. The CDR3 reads CTSGARQAGAYGYTF. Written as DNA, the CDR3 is TGTACCAGCGGGGCAAGACAGGCGGGGGCATATGGCTACACCTTC.

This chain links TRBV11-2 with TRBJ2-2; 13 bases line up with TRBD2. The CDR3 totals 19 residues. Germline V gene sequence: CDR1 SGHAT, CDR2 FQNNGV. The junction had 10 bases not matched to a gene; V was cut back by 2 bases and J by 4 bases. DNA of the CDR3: TGTGCCAGCAGCTTATTGACCGGGACTAGCGGGGCCGTCACCGGGGAGCTGTTTTTT. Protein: CASSLLTGTSGAVTGELFF.

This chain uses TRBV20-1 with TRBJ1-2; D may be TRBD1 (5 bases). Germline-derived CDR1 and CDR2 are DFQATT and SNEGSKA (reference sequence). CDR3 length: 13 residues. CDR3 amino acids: CSTWTRANYGYTF. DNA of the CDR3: TGCAGCACTTGGACACGAGCTAACTATGGCTACACCTTC.